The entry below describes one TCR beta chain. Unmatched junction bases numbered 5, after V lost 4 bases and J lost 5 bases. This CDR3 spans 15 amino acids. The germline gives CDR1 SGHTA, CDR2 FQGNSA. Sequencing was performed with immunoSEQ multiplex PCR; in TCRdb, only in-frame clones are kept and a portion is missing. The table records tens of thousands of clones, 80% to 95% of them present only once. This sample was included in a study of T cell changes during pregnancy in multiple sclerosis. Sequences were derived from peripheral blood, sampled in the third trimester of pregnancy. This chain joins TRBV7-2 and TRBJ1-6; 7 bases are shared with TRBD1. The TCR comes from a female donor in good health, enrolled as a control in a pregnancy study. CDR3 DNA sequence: TGTGCCAGCAGCTCGGACAGGAGTAATAATTCACCCCTCCACTTT. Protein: CASSSDRSNNSPLHF.